The rows below give T cell receptor beta chains drawn from one sample of a study of Graves' ophthalmopathy and Graves' hyperthyroidism. TCRdb analysed the multiplex PCR reads with MiXCR anew, one entry per CDR3 protein. The sample lists 200,000 to 250,000 distinct CDR3 sequences, under 25% seen once, with roughly 39% in the top ten. Sample: peripheral blood. These receptors were collected from a woman aged 50 to 60 with Graves' ophthalmopathy. Each CDR3 is given with its conserved first and last residue. The D gene is left open where the match is weak. Clone size is given for some rows only: seen once, a few or many times, or a class if the clone is expanded.

j_call: TRBJ2-5
d_call: -
clone_size: -
v_call: TRBV20-1
cdr3_length: 12
cdr3_nt: TGCAGTGCTAGAGATATCCGAGAGACCCAGTACTTC
cdr3_aa: CSARDIRETQYF

j_call: TRBJ1-2
d_call: -
clone_size: -
v_call: TRBV19
cdr3_length: 13
cdr3_nt: TGTGCCACCAGCCTAGGACAGAATAATGGCTACACCTTC
cdr3_aa: CATSLGQNNGYTF

j_call: TRBJ1-3
d_call: -
clone_size: -
v_call: TRBV12-3/TRBV12-4
cdr3_length: 12
cdr3_nt: TGTGCCAGCAGAACAGGGTGGAACACCATATATTTT
cdr3_aa: CASRTGWNTIYF

j_call: TRBJ1-1
d_call: -
clone_size: many
v_call: TRBV28
cdr3_length: 14
cdr3_nt: TGTGCCAGCAGTTTTCGGGGGCTAGCCACTGAAGCTTTCTTT
cdr3_aa: CASSFRGLATEAFF

j_call: TRBJ1-1
d_call: -
clone_size: -
v_call: TRBV6-4
cdr3_length: 14
cdr3_nt: TGTGCCAGCAGTGACACCTCACGGAACACTGAAGCTTTCTTT
cdr3_aa: CASSDTSRNTEAFF

j_call: TRBJ1-5
d_call: -
clone_size: -
v_call: TRBV11-2
cdr3_length: 15
cdr3_nt: TGTGCCAGCAGCTTGGATACAGGGACCTATCAGCCCCAGCATTTT
cdr3_aa: CASSLDTGTYQPQHF

j_call: TRBJ1-1
d_call: -
clone_size: many
v_call: TRBV30
cdr3_length: 13
cdr3_nt: TGTGCCTGGAATTCGGGCTCCAACACTGAAGCTTTCTTT
cdr3_aa: CAWNSGSNTEAFF

j_call: TRBJ2-7
d_call: -
clone_size: many
v_call: TRBV28
cdr3_length: 15
cdr3_nt: TGTGCCAGCAGGGGTGAGGACCTACCGGATTACGAGCAGTACTTC
cdr3_aa: CASRGEDLPDYEQYF

j_call: TRBJ2-7
d_call: -
clone_size: many
v_call: TRBV6-2/TRBV6-3
cdr3_length: 14
cdr3_nt: TGTGCCAGCAGTCAAGGGGGGGGATCGGACGAGCAGTACTTC
cdr3_aa: CASSQGGGSDEQYF

j_call: TRBJ2-2
d_call: TRBD2
clone_size: many
v_call: TRBV29-1
cdr3_length: 17
cdr3_nt: TGCAGCGTTCTGGACAGCCTAGTAGCGGGAGGGACCGGGGAGCTGTTTTTT
cdr3_aa: CSVLDSLVAGGTGELFF

j_call: TRBJ1-1
d_call: -
clone_size: many
v_call: TRBV5-1
cdr3_length: 13
cdr3_nt: TGCGCCAGCAGCTTGGCCAAGGGGGCTGAAGCTTTCTTT
cdr3_aa: CASSLAKGAEAFF

j_call: TRBJ2-7
d_call: -
clone_size: many
v_call: TRBV7-9
cdr3_length: 13
cdr3_nt: TGTGCCAGCAGCACGGACGGGAAGGAGGAGCAGTACTTC
cdr3_aa: CASSTDGKEEQYF

j_call: TRBJ1-2
d_call: -
clone_size: many
v_call: TRBV4-1
cdr3_length: 13
cdr3_nt: TGCGCCAGCAGCCAAGAGCAGGCCTGGGGCTACACCTTC
cdr3_aa: CASSQEQAWGYTF

j_call: TRBJ2-5
d_call: -
clone_size: many
v_call: TRBV6-5
cdr3_length: 15
cdr3_nt: TGTGCCAGCAGTTACTCTACTAGGAGCCAAGAGACCCAGTACTTC
cdr3_aa: CASSYSTRSQETQYF

j_call: TRBJ2-7
d_call: TRBD2
clone_size: many
v_call: TRBV7-9
cdr3_length: 14
cdr3_nt: TGTGCCAGCAGCTCTAGCGGGGGACGGGACGAGCAGTACTTC
cdr3_aa: CASSSSGGRDEQYF

j_call: TRBJ2-4
d_call: TRBD1
clone_size: few
v_call: TRBV29-1
cdr3_length: 11
cdr3_nt: TGCAGCGTTGCAAGGACAGGGGTGGTGTACTTC
cdr3_aa: CSVARTGVVYF

j_call: TRBJ1-1
d_call: -
clone_size: many
v_call: TRBV3-1
cdr3_length: 14
cdr3_nt: TGTGCCAGCAGCCAAGTAAGGGGGGGGACTGAAGCTTTCTTT
cdr3_aa: CASSQVRGGTEAFF

j_call: TRBJ1-6
d_call: -
clone_size: many
v_call: TRBV6-5
cdr3_length: 14
cdr3_nt: TGTGCCAGCAGTTACGGGGCCGAGGGTCCACCCCTCCACTTT
cdr3_aa: CASSYGAEGPPLHF

j_call: TRBJ1-1
d_call: -
clone_size: many
v_call: TRBV14
cdr3_length: 16
cdr3_nt: TGTGCCAGCAGCCAAGCCTTGCAGGGGATCAAAACTGAAGCTTTCTTT
cdr3_aa: CASSQALQGIKTEAFF

j_call: TRBJ1-2
d_call: TRBD1
clone_size: few
v_call: TRBV11-2
cdr3_length: 15
cdr3_nt: TGTGCCAGCACCCAGGGTCGGGACAGGAACTATGGCTACACCTTC
cdr3_aa: CASTQGRDRNYGYTF

j_call: TRBJ1-1
d_call: -
clone_size: many
v_call: TRBV12-3/TRBV12-4
cdr3_length: 15
cdr3_nt: TGTGCCAGCAGTTTATCCCGGGCCTTGTACACTGAAGCTTTCTTT
cdr3_aa: CASSLSRALYTEAFF

j_call: TRBJ1-5
d_call: -
clone_size: few
v_call: TRBV11-2
cdr3_length: 18
cdr3_nt: TGTGCCAGCAGCTTAGGGACACGTTCCTTCGGGCGCAATCAGCCCCAGCATTTT
cdr3_aa: CASSLGTRSFGRNQPQHF

j_call: TRBJ1-1
d_call: -
clone_size: many
v_call: TRBV5-1
cdr3_length: 14
cdr3_nt: TGCGCCAGCAGCTTAAAGGGGGTGAGCACTGAAGCTTTCTTT
cdr3_aa: CASSLKGVSTEAFF

j_call: TRBJ1-2
d_call: -
clone_size: many
v_call: TRBV30
cdr3_length: 11
cdr3_nt: TGTGCCTGGAGCCGGGACGGTAGCTACACCTTC
cdr3_aa: CAWSRDGSYTF

j_call: TRBJ2-5
d_call: TRBD2
clone_size: -
v_call: TRBV11-2
cdr3_length: 18
cdr3_nt: TGTGCCAGCAGCTCCCCGGGACTAGCGGGAGGGCCGGGAGAGACCCAGTACTTC
cdr3_aa: CASSSPGLAGGPGETQYF

j_call: TRBJ1-2
d_call: -
clone_size: -
v_call: TRBV29-1
cdr3_length: 13
cdr3_nt: TGCAGCGCACCGATAGGGAAGGAGTATGGCTACATCTTC
cdr3_aa: CSAPIGKEYGYIF